Below are 11 T cell receptor beta chains sequenced from a single sample in a study of blood T cells in healthy people across ages. Then a second PCR, running about 6 to 12 cycles, was carried out with a sample-barcoded 5' primer and a J-beta primer mix. One entry per CDR3 protein results from TCRdb running MiXCR on the 5' RACE reads. The sample yields 650,000 to 1,000,000 distinct CDR3 sequences, around 36% seen once. Sequenced material: blood. The receptors shown here come from a man aged 18 to 30 in good health.

This rearrangement joins TRBV6-5 to TRBJ2-7, with D maybe TRBD2 (7 bases). Trimming took off 6 bases at V and 3 bases at J, with 15 bases between the two ends. Germline values: CDR1 MNHEY, CDR2 SVGAGI. The CDR3 extends over 14 amino acids. CDR3 amino acids: CASSEGRGGYEQYF. In DNA, the CDR3 is TGTGCCAGCAGCGAGGGGAGGGGGGGCTACGAGCAGTACTTC.

This clonotype was recorded a few times. This sequence joins TRBV7-9 and TRBJ2-5; D is perhaps TRBD2 (6 bases). CDR3 length: 16 residues. Deletions cut 3 bases from V and 1 base from J, with 15 bases between. Germline V gene data show CDR1 as SEHNR and CDR2 as FQNEAQ (reference sequence). The CDR3 bases are TGTGCCAGCAGCTTGGGACTCTCTATCACCCAAGAGACCCAGTACTTC. Translated: CASSLGLSITQETQYF. Together with reference TRBV7-9 and TRBJ2-5, the CDR3 gives the full variable domain: DTGVSQNPRHKITKRGQNVTFRCDPISEHNRLYWYRQTLGQGPEFLTYFQNEAQLEKSRLLSDRFSAERPKGSFSTLEIQRTEQGDSAMYLCASSLGLSITQETQYFGPGTRLLVL.

This chain connects TRBV4-1 to TRBJ2-2; TRBD1 or TRBD2 may be the D gene (5 bases each). Trimming stripped 0 bases from V and 9 bases from J, with 8 bases between. The CDR3 has 13 amino acids. Germline V CDR1 and CDR2: MGHRA, YSYEKL. CDR3 loop: CASSQDRGWELFF. CDR3 sequence (DNA): TGCGCCAGCAGCCAAGATCGGGGCTGGGAGCTGTTTTTT.

A few counts support this clonotype. The rearrangement joins TRBV6-6 to TRBJ2-5; a weak D match, TRBD2 (6 bases). The end of the DNA is better explained by TRBJ2-7, so the J call may be wrong. CDR1 MNHNY and CDR2 SVGAGI come from the germline V gene (reference sequence). This CDR3 is built from 14 residues. The CDR3 spells CASSYSARGIEQYF. DNA for the CDR3: TGTGCCAGCAGTTACTCTGCCCGGGGGATCGAGCAGTACTTC.

This clonotype was observed a handful of times. The chain links TRBV19 to TRBJ1-5, with D possibly being TRBD1 (5 bases). The CDR3 contains 15 residues. Germline lookup yields CDR1 LNHDA and CDR2 SQIVND (reference sequence). The V gene lost 5 bases and the J gene lost 4 bases, with 15 bases spanning the gap. Here the CDR3 reads CASSPPGPLNQPQHF. DNA of the CDR3: TGTGCCAGTAGTCCCCCGGGACCCCTAAATCAGCCCCAGCATTTT.

The genes are TRBV7-2 and TRBJ2-4; D not certain. TRBJ2-7 matches the DNA end more closely, so the J call is doubtful. CDR3 length: 14 residues. Per the germline V gene, CDR1 is SGHTA and CDR2 is FQGNSA. The CDR3 loop is CASSLSGLSYEQYF. Here the CDR3 DNA reads TGTGCCAGCAGCCTCTCCGGTCTCTCCTACGAGCAGTACTTC.

The V and J genes are TRBV4-1 and TRBJ1-2, with D tentatively TRBD1 (6 bases). Trimming stripped 1 base from V and 5 bases from J, with 20 bases between. Germline CDR1 and CDR2: MGHRA and YSYEKL. This CDR3 is 17 amino acids long. CDR3: CASSQVARTGSGYGYTF. The CDR3 region has the DNA TGCGCCAGCAGCCAAGTAGCTCGAACAGGGTCTGGTTATGGCTACACCTTC.

As for this clonotype: A much larger clone differs from this one at a single base, so this may be a read error. No conserved phenylalanine or tryptophan is present at the end of the CDR3, so a read error is the likely explanation. J is TRBJ2-1 and V is TRBV4-3; the D is unclear. The CDR3 length is 14 residues. The V end was cut by 0 bases, the J end by 7 bases, with 10 bases between. Germline-derived CDR1 and CDR2 are LGHNA and YSLEER. CDR3 in amino acids: CASSQDLRSNEQFL. Here the CDR3 DNA reads TGCGCCAGCAGCCAAGATCTTAGAAGTAATGAGCAGTTCCTC.

This rearrangement joins TRBV7-9 to TRBJ2-3, with D perhaps TRBD1 or TRBD2 (6 bases each). The CDR3 has 14 residues. V dropped 5 bases and J dropped 1 base, with 10 bases sitting between them. From germline, CDR1 is SEHNR and CDR2 FQNEAQ (reference sequence). The CDR3 nucleotides read TGTGCCAGCAGCCCGGGGGCACGCACAGATACGCAGTATTTT. Translating it yields CASSPGARTDTQYF.

The CDR3 DNA reads TGTGCCAGCAGTTTCCGCGGCGGGGGGGCTATGTGGGAGACCCAGTACTTC. As protein: CASSFRGGGAMWETQYF. The V and J genes are TRBV12-3 or TRBV12-4 and TRBJ2-5; TRBD2 agrees at 9 bases. Unmatched junction bases numbered 13, after V lost 3 bases and J lost 5 bases. The CDR3 covers 17 residues.

This clonotype was seen a single time. This sequence joins TRBV7-9 and TRBJ1-4, with D possibly TRBD1 on 5 matching bases. The CDR3 extends over 15 amino acids. Germline lookup yields CDR1 SEHNR and CDR2 FQNEAQ (reference sequence). Trimming removed 4 bases from V and 2 bases from J, with 11 bases in between. CDR3 DNA sequence: TGTGCCAGCAGCTACGAGGGGAAGACTAATGAAAAACTGTTTTTT. This codes for CASSYEGKTNEKLFF.